This TCR beta chain was identified during a study of T-cell memory formation after mild COVID-19. This clonotype turned up a few times. Libraries for TCRalpha and TCRbeta carried sample barcodes and unique molecular identifiers via 5'RACE. TCRdb reprocessed the 5' RACE reads via MiXCR and lists one record per CDR3 protein. The top ten clones hold under 2.5% of a sample with 200,000 to 250,000 distinct CDR3 sequences, 15% of them seen once. Material for sequencing was PBMCs or a T cell subset sorted from them (not recorded which). The receptor was derived from an adult woman who had mild COVID-19 (a few samples of this study predate the infection). Cell type and time point are not known.

The CDR3 protein is CSARRVPPLLTDTQYF. The CDR3, as DNA: TGCAGTGCTAGGAGGGTCCCTCCATTGCTCACAGATACGCAGTATTTT. The V and J genes are TRBV20-1 and TRBJ2-3; perhaps TRBD2 as D (5 bases). The CDR3 runs to 16 residues. V lost 3 bases to trimming and J lost 2 bases, with 18 bases between them. Germline values: CDR1 DFQATT, CDR2 SNEGSKA (reference sequence).